Listed below are T cell receptor beta chains from one sample, sequenced in a study of cytomegalovirus exposure and HLA in healthy donors. This table comes from immunoSEQ multiplex PCR, and its TCRdb copy is limited to in-frame clones, with some not included. Counted here are around 150,000 clones, approximately 80% occurring once; the ten biggest clones make up 4.5% to 6.5%. The material sequenced was PBMCs. These receptors came from a male donor in good health and CMV-seronegative. CDR3s include the opening cysteine and the closing phenylalanine or tryptophan. Fields, in order: CDR3 length, V gene, D gene, clone size, J gene, CDR3 protein, CDR3 DNA. The D gene is left open where the match is weak. Size is stated for part of the rows, as once, few or many counts, or as a class when the clone is expanded.

CDR3 length: 15
V gene: TRBV7-9
D gene: .
clone size: .
J gene: TRBJ2-2
CDR3 protein: CASSLRGVGTGELFF
CDR3 DNA: TGTGCCAGCAGCCTGCGGGGCGTAGGAACCGGGGAGCTGTTTTTT

CDR3 length: 12
V gene: TRBV29-1
D gene: TRBD1
clone size: few
J gene: TRBJ1-5
CDR3 protein: CSVALGQGRQHF
CDR3 DNA: TGCAGCGTTGCCCTCGGACAGGGTCGCCAGCATTTT

CDR3 length: 14
V gene: TRBV29-1
D gene: TRBD1
clone size: .
J gene: TRBJ2-7
CDR3 protein: CSVEEDRGIHEQYF
CDR3 DNA: TGCAGCGTTGAAGAGGACAGGGGGATCCACGAGCAGTACTTC

CDR3 length: 14
V gene: TRBV2
D gene: .
clone size: .
J gene: TRBJ2-5
CDR3 protein: CASRGQRVRETQYF
CDR3 DNA: TGTGCCAGCAGGGGGCAGCGCGTTAGGGAGACCCAGTACTTC

CDR3 length: 16
V gene: TRBV28
D gene: .
clone size: .
J gene: TRBJ1-1
CDR3 protein: CASWGGGGRSNTEAFF
CDR3 DNA: TGTGCCAGCTGGGGGGGCGGGGGGCGCTCGAACACTGAAGCTTTCTTT

CDR3 length: 15
V gene: TRBV5-1
D gene: .
clone size: .
J gene: TRBJ1-1
CDR3 protein: CASSLDVGGYAEAFF
CDR3 DNA: TGCGCCAGCAGCTTGGATGTTGGGGGGTATGCTGAAGCTTTCTTT

CDR3 length: 16
V gene: TRBV4-3
D gene: .
clone size: once
J gene: TRBJ2-7
CDR3 protein: CASSQEWAGGSYEQYF
CDR3 DNA: TGCGCCAGCAGCCAAGAGTGGGCAGGGGGGAGCTACGAGCAGTACTTC

CDR3 length: 15
V gene: TRBV4-3
D gene: TRBD2
clone size: .
J gene: TRBJ2-3
CDR3 protein: CASSARSGGADTQYF
CDR3 DNA: TGCGCCAGCAGCGCTCGTAGCGGGGGGGCGGATACGCAGTATTTT

CDR3 length: 12
V gene: TRBV15
D gene: .
clone size: .
J gene: TRBJ1-1
CDR3 protein: CATSRPPSEAFF
CDR3 DNA: TGTGCCACCAGCAGACCCCCCAGTGAAGCTTTCTTT

CDR3 length: 15
V gene: TRBV7-9
D gene: TRBD1
clone size: .
J gene: TRBJ1-1
CDR3 protein: CASSFPRGVFTEAFF
CDR3 DNA: TGTGCCAGCAGCTTTCCCAGGGGGGTTTTCACTGAAGCTTTCTTT

CDR3 length: 15
V gene: TRBV7-9
D gene: TRBD1
clone size: .
J gene: TRBJ1-1
CDR3 protein: CASSFGVTGGDEAFF
CDR3 DNA: TGTGCCAGCAGCTTTGGGGTGACAGGGGGCGACGAAGCTTTCTTT

CDR3 length: 14
V gene: TRBV2
D gene: .
clone size: .
J gene: TRBJ1-1
CDR3 protein: CASSEQVPTPGAFF
CDR3 DNA: TGTGCCAGCAGTGAACAGGTTCCTACTCCAGGGGCTTTCTTT

CDR3 length: 16
V gene: TRBV7-2
D gene: TRBD2
clone size: .
J gene: TRBJ2-3
CDR3 protein: CASRRLAGGRSDTQYF
CDR3 DNA: TGTGCCAGCAGGAGACTAGCGGGGGGGCGTTCAGATACGCAGTATTTT

CDR3 length: 15
V gene: TRBV6-1
D gene: TRBD1
clone size: .
J gene: TRBJ1-1
CDR3 protein: CASSVDRGSNTEAFF
CDR3 DNA: TGTGCCAGCAGTGTGGACAGGGGGAGCAACACTGAAGCTTTCTTT

CDR3 length: 11
V gene: TRBV2
D gene: .
clone size: .
J gene: TRBJ2-3
CDR3 protein: CASKQEDTQYF
CDR3 DNA: TGTGCCAGCAAACAGGAAGATACGCAGTATTTT

CDR3 length: 15
V gene: TRBV5-6
D gene: .
clone size: .
J gene: TRBJ1-4
CDR3 protein: CASSEQTVGVGKLFF
CDR3 DNA: TGTGCCAGCAGCGAACAGACAGTCGGCGTTGGAAAACTGTTTTTT

CDR3 length: 13
V gene: TRBV10-2
D gene: .
clone size: .
J gene: TRBJ1-1
CDR3 protein: CASQGSLNTEAFF
CDR3 DNA: TGCGCCAGCCAGGGGAGTCTGAACACTGAAGCTTTCTTT

CDR3 length: 14
V gene: TRBV4-3
D gene: .
clone size: few
J gene: TRBJ2-7
CDR3 protein: CASSQEDRLGEQYF
CDR3 DNA: TGCGCCAGCAGCCAAGAAGACCGACTAGGGGAGCAGTACTTC

CDR3 length: 13
V gene: TRBV18
D gene: .
clone size: few
J gene: TRBJ1-6
CDR3 protein: CASSPGPNSPLHF
CDR3 DNA: TGTGCCAGCTCACCAGGGCCTAATTCACCCCTCCACTTT

CDR3 length: 12
V gene: TRBV28
D gene: TRBD2
clone size: .
J gene: TRBJ2-7
CDR3 protein: CASSPPGGEQYF
CDR3 DNA: TGTGCCAGCAGCCCCCCGGGGGGCGAGCAGTACTTC

CDR3 length: 14
V gene: TRBV11-2
D gene: .
clone size: .
J gene: TRBJ1-3
CDR3 protein: CASSQGSSGNTIYF
CDR3 DNA: TGTGCCAGCAGCCAGGGGAGCTCTGGAAACACCATATATTTT

CDR3 length: 16
V gene: TRBV6-1
D gene: .
clone size: .
J gene: TRBJ2-1
CDR3 protein: CASSEAGRGSYNEQFF
CDR3 DNA: TGTGCCAGCAGTGAAGCCGGGCGGGGATCTTACAATGAGCAGTTCTTC

CDR3 length: 16
V gene: TRBV19
D gene: .
clone size: once
J gene: TRBJ1-1
CDR3 protein: CASMDSQGGGNTEAFF
CDR3 DNA: TGTGCCAGTATGGACAGCCAGGGCGGGGGGAACACTGAAGCTTTCTTT

CDR3 length: 19
V gene: TRBV11-2
D gene: TRBD1
clone size: few
J gene: TRBJ2-4
CDR3 protein: CASSSRGQGFTLAKNIQYF
CDR3 DNA: TGTGCCAGCAGCTCCAGAGGACAGGGGTTTACTCTAGCCAAAAACATTCAGTACTTC

CDR3 length: 14
V gene: TRBV23-1
D gene: TRBD1
clone size: .
J gene: TRBJ1-2
CDR3 protein: CASSTQGQDYGYTF
CDR3 DNA: TGCGCCAGCAGCACCCAGGGACAGGACTATGGCTACACCTTC

CDR3 length: 14
V gene: TRBV7-2
D gene: .
clone size: once
J gene: TRBJ1-5
CDR3 protein: CASSLARGNQPQHF
CDR3 DNA: TGTGCCAGCAGCTTAGCGAGGGGGAATCAGCCCCAGCATTTT

CDR3 length: 15
V gene: TRBV18
D gene: TRBD2
clone size: .
J gene: TRBJ2-5
CDR3 protein: CASSRAGGRRETQYF
CDR3 DNA: TGTGCCAGCTCTCGAGCGGGGGGACGGAGGGAGACCCAGTACTTC

CDR3 length: 11
V gene: TRBV7-2
D gene: .
clone size: .
J gene: TRBJ1-6
CDR3 protein: CASSLLSPLHF
CDR3 DNA: TGTGCCAGCAGCTTACTTTCACCCCTCCACTTT

CDR3 length: 15
V gene: TRBV10-3
D gene: TRBD1
clone size: .
J gene: TRBJ2-3
CDR3 protein: CAISKRTGGTDTQYF
CDR3 DNA: TGTGCCATCAGTAAGAGGACAGGGGGAACAGATACGCAGTATTTT

CDR3 length: 13
V gene: TRBV28
D gene: TRBD1
clone size: .
J gene: TRBJ1-6
CDR3 protein: CATFRQGGSPLHF
CDR3 DNA: TGTGCCACCTTCAGACAGGGGGGATCACCCCTCCACTTT

CDR3 length: 16
V gene: TRBV19
D gene: TRBD1
clone size: .
J gene: TRBJ1-5
CDR3 protein: CASARTGLPSNQPQHF
CDR3 DNA: TGTGCCAGTGCAAGGACAGGGCTCCCTAGCAATCAGCCCCAGCATTTT

CDR3 length: 18
V gene: TRBV23-1
D gene: TRBD1
clone size: .
J gene: TRBJ2-6
CDR3 protein: CASSPRDRGLSGANVLTF
CDR3 DNA: TGCGCCAGCAGTCCCCGGGACAGGGGTCTCTCTGGGGCCAACGTCCTGACTTTC

CDR3 length: 15
V gene: TRBV9
D gene: .
clone size: .
J gene: TRBJ2-7
CDR3 protein: CASSVGTGIRGEQYF
CDR3 DNA: TGTGCCAGCAGCGTAGGGACCGGGATTCGGGGCGAGCAGTACTTC

CDR3 length: 15
V gene: TRBV7-2
D gene: .
clone size: .
J gene: TRBJ2-1
CDR3 protein: CASSLAVHTGNEQFF
CDR3 DNA: TGTGCCAGCAGCTTAGCGGTCCATACAGGAAATGAGCAGTTCTTC

CDR3 length: 17
V gene: TRBV10-3
D gene: .
clone size: .
J gene: TRBJ2-3
CDR3 protein: CAISESSDYSSTDTQYF
CDR3 DNA: TGTGCCATCAGTGAGTCGAGTGACTATTCTAGCACAGATACGCAGTATTTT

CDR3 length: 14
V gene: TRBV27
D gene: .
clone size: .
J gene: TRBJ2-6
CDR3 protein: CASSFLSGANVLTF
CDR3 DNA: TGTGCCAGCAGTTTCCTCTCTGGGGCCAACGTCCTGACTTTC

CDR3 length: 16
V gene: TRBV28
D gene: .
clone size: .
J gene: TRBJ2-7
CDR3 protein: CASTARGTGKPLEQYF
CDR3 DNA: TGTGCCAGCACCGCTAGGGGGACCGGGAAACCACTCGAGCAGTACTTC

CDR3 length: 12
V gene: TRBV19
D gene: TRBD2
clone size: .
J gene: TRBJ2-1
CDR3 protein: CASSIREGPRVF
CDR3 DNA: TGTGCCAGTAGTATTCGGGAGGGACCCAGGGTCTTC

CDR3 length: 13
V gene: TRBV7-2
D gene: .
clone size: .
J gene: TRBJ2-1
CDR3 protein: CASSLVSVNEQFF
CDR3 DNA: TGTGCCAGCAGCTTAGTCTCAGTAAATGAGCAGTTCTTC

CDR3 length: 13
V gene: TRBV7-2
D gene: .
clone size: .
J gene: TRBJ2-2
CDR3 protein: CASRPTGTGELFF
CDR3 DNA: TGTGCCAGCAGGCCGACAGGCACCGGGGAGCTGTTTTTT

CDR3 length: 15
V gene: TRBV28
D gene: TRBD2
clone size: .
J gene: TRBJ2-5
CDR3 protein: CASPPPGGAKETQYF
CDR3 DNA: TGTGCCAGCCCCCCCCCGGGAGGGGCCAAAGAGACCCAGTACTTC

CDR3 length: 12
V gene: TRBV19
D gene: .
clone size: few
J gene: TRBJ1-1
CDR3 protein: CASSIAGTEAFF
CDR3 DNA: TGTGCCAGTAGTATCGCAGGCACTGAAGCTTTCTTT

CDR3 length: 15
V gene: TRBV28
D gene: .
clone size: .
J gene: TRBJ2-4
CDR3 protein: CASSSGNWGKNIQYF
CDR3 DNA: TGTGCCAGCAGTTCAGGGAATTGGGGCAAAAACATTCAGTACTTC

CDR3 length: 13
V gene: TRBV5-1
D gene: .
clone size: .
J gene: TRBJ1-2
CDR3 protein: CASSLAGNYGYTF
CDR3 DNA: TGCGCCAGCAGCTTAGCAGGAAACTATGGCTACACCTTC

CDR3 length: 13
V gene: TRBV28
D gene: TRBD1
clone size: once
J gene: TRBJ1-2
CDR3 protein: CASGTGTHYGYTF
CDR3 DNA: TGTGCCAGTGGGACAGGTACACACTATGGCTACACCTTC

CDR3 length: 13
V gene: TRBV2
D gene: .
clone size: .
J gene: TRBJ1-2
CDR3 protein: CASSEPQPYGYTF
CDR3 DNA: TGTGCCAGCAGTGAACCACAGCCCTATGGCTACACCTTC

CDR3 length: 15
V gene: TRBV5-6
D gene: .
clone size: .
J gene: TRBJ1-1
CDR3 protein: CAGSSIGGMNTEAFF
CDR3 DNA: TGTGCCGGCAGCTCGATTGGGGGGATGAACACTGAAGCTTTCTTT

CDR3 length: 16
V gene: TRBV19
D gene: .
clone size: .
J gene: TRBJ1-3
CDR3 protein: CASQPTGTNSGNTIYF
CDR3 DNA: TGTGCCAGTCAACCGACAGGAACCAACTCTGGAAACACCATATATTTT

CDR3 length: 14
V gene: TRBV28
D gene: .
clone size: few
J gene: TRBJ2-7
CDR3 protein: CASSSRALSYEQYF
CDR3 DNA: TGTGCCAGCAGTAGCAGGGCCCTCTCCTACGAGCAGTACTTC

CDR3 length: 14
V gene: TRBV19
D gene: TRBD1
clone size: .
J gene: TRBJ1-2
CDR3 protein: CASTLIQGAQGYTF
CDR3 DNA: TGTGCCAGTACTCTCATCCAGGGGGCGCAAGGCTACACCTTC

CDR3 length: 14
V gene: TRBV5-1
D gene: .
clone size: once
J gene: TRBJ1-1
CDR3 protein: CASREVQANTEAFF
CDR3 DNA: TGCGCCAGCAGAGAAGTACAGGCGAACACTGAAGCTTTCTTT

CDR3 length: 17
V gene: TRBV5-4
D gene: TRBD2
clone size: few
J gene: TRBJ2-1
CDR3 protein: CASSLRGPSGGHNEQFF
CDR3 DNA: TGTGCCAGCAGCCTCAGGGGCCCTAGCGGGGGGCACAATGAGCAGTTCTTC

CDR3 length: 12
V gene: TRBV7-9
D gene: .
clone size: .
J gene: TRBJ1-6
CDR3 protein: CASSTGFSPLHF
CDR3 DNA: TGTGCCAGCAGCACAGGGTTCTCACCCCTCCACTTT

CDR3 length: 15
V gene: TRBV6-5
D gene: .
clone size: .
J gene: TRBJ1-3
CDR3 protein: CASSRGGASGNTIYF
CDR3 DNA: TGTGCCAGCAGTAGGGGGGGAGCCTCTGGAAACACCATATATTTT

CDR3 length: 15
V gene: TRBV30
D gene: TRBD2
clone size: once
J gene: TRBJ2-5
CDR3 protein: CAWSVGSGMGETQYF
CDR3 DNA: TGTGCCTGGAGTGTAGGTAGCGGGATGGGTGAGACCCAGTACTTC

CDR3 length: 18
V gene: TRBV4-1
D gene: TRBD2
clone size: .
J gene: TRBJ2-3
CDR3 protein: CASSQGATSGYRTDTQYF
CDR3 DNA: TGCGCCAGCAGCCAAGGGGCGACTAGCGGGTACCGCACAGATACGCAGTATTTT

CDR3 length: 15
V gene: TRBV6-5
D gene: TRBD1
clone size: once
J gene: TRBJ1-2
CDR3 protein: CASSRDRTSNYGYTF
CDR3 DNA: TGTGCCAGCAGCCGGGACAGAACTTCTAACTATGGCTACACCTTC

CDR3 length: 14
V gene: TRBV10-3
D gene: TRBD1
clone size: .
J gene: TRBJ2-4
CDR3 protein: CAISDRGYENIQYF
CDR3 DNA: TGTGCCATCAGTGACAGGGGGTATGAAAACATTCAGTACTTC

CDR3 length: 15
V gene: TRBV5-1
D gene: TRBD2
clone size: .
J gene: TRBJ2-1
CDR3 protein: CASSSGLASYNEQFF
CDR3 DNA: TGCGCCAGCAGCTCGGGACTAGCATCCTACAATGAGCAGTTCTTC